This T cell receptor beta chain comes out of a study of cytomegalovirus exposure and HLA in healthy donors. Study findings and constraints: Both high specificity and high sensitivity reportedly marked the classifier's diagnosis of cytomegalovirus status.

About this clone: Its antigen remains unidentified.

The CDR3 covers 14 residues. The germline V gene has CDR1 SGHKS and CDR2 YYEKEE (reference sequence). Between the trimmed V and J ends, which lost 2 bases and 8 bases, there was a span of 14 bases. Produced via immunoSEQ multiplex PCR; TCRdb's table is partial and in-frame only. Among more than 300,000 clones, 80% to 90% were seen once, and the ten largest hold 0.65% to 0.95%. The chain employs TRBV5-5 and TRBJ2-1; perhaps TRBD2 as D (6 bases). This receptor was obtained from a woman younger than 35 in good health and CMV-seronegative. Sequencing was done on a sample of PBMCs. CDR3 sequence reads: CASSFGRGLDEQFF. As DNA, the CDR3 is TGTGCCAGCAGCTTCGGTCGGGGACTGGATGAGCAGTTCTTC. Based on the CDR3 plus reference TRBV5-5 and TRBJ2-1, the full variable domain is DAGVTQSPTHLIKTRGQQVTLRCSPISGHKSVSWYQQVLGQGPQFIFQYYEKEERGRGNFPDRFSARQFPNYSSELNVNALLLGDSALYLCASSFGRGLDEQFFGPGTRLTVL.